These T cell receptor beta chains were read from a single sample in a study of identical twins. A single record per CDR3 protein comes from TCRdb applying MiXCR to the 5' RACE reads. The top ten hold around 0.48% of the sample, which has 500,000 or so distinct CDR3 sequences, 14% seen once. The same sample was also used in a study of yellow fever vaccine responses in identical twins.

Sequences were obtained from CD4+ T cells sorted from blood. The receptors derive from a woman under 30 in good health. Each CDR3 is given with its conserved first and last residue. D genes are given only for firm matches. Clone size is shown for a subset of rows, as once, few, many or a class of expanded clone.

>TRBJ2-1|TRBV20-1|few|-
CSASVLFSYNEQFF
TGCAGTGCTAGTGTCTTATTCTCCTACAATGAGCAGTTCTTC
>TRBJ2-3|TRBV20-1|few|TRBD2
CSAREASGRMGDTQYF
TGCAGTGCTAGAGAAGCTAGCGGGAGGATGGGAGATACGCAGTATTTT
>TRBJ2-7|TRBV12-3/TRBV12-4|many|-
CASSLGLYEQYF
TGTGCCAGCAGTTTAGGGCTCTACGAGCAGTACTTC
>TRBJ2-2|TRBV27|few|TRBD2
CASSLSYRGLAGERGGELFF
TGTGCCAGCAGTTTATCCTATCGCGGACTAGCGGGAGAGCGAGGCGGGGAGCTGTTTTTT
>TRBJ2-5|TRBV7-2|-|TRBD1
CASSPPGQGQETQYF
TGTGCCAGCAGCCCACCGGGACAGGGACAAGAGACCCAGTACTTC
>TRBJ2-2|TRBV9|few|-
CASSARDPSANTGELFF
TGTGCCAGCAGCGCCCGGGACCCGTCAGCGAACACCGGGGAGCTGTTTTTT
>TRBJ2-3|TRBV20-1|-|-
CSADSPTDTQYF
TGCAGTGCAGACAGCCCCACAGATACGCAGTATTTT
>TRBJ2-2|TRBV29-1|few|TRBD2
CSAHLPTISGRPGTGELFF
TGCAGCGCCCACCTACCTACGATTAGCGGGAGGCCGGGCACCGGGGAGCTGTTTTTT
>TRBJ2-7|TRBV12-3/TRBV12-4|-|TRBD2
CASSFTREGSEQYF
TGTGCCAGCAGTTTTACACGGGAGGGGAGCGAGCAGTACTTC
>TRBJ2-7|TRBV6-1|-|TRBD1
CASTLGTAGTYEQYF
TGTGCCAGCACTCTAGGGACAGCAGGGACCTACGAGCAGTACTTC
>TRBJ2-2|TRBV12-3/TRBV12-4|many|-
CASSRLGNTGELFF
TGTGCCAGCAGCCGCTTAGGTAACACCGGGGAGCTGTTTTTT
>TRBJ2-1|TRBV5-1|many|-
CASSPTPLGYNEQFF
TGCGCCAGCAGCCCGACCCCTCTGGGGTACAATGAGCAGTTCTTC
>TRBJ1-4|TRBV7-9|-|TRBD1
CASSHRQGNEKLFF
TGTGCCAGCAGCCATCGACAGGGAAATGAAAAACTGTTTTTT
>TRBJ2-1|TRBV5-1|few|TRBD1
CASSGDRDRGNEQFF
TGCGCCAGCAGCGGCGACAGGGATAGGGGTAATGAGCAGTTCTTC
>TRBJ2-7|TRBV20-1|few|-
CSAPSGTGTYEQYF
TGCAGTGCCCCTTCCGGGACGGGGACCTACGAGCAGTACTTC
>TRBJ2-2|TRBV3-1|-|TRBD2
CASSQAAGMNTGELFF
TGTGCCAGCAGCCAAGCAGCGGGAATGAACACCGGGGAGCTGTTTTTT
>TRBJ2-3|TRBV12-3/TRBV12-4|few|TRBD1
CASSGGQGSTDTQYF
TGTGCCAGCAGTGGGGGACAGGGTAGCACAGATACGCAGTATTTT
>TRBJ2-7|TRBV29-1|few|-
CSVRAGEQYF
TGCAGCGTTAGGGCCGGCGAGCAGTACTTC
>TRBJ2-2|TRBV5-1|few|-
CASSSRGSNTGELFF
TGCGCCAGCAGCTCCAGGGGAAGTAACACCGGGGAGCTGTTTTTT
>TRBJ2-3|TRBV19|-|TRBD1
CARNTEKGQGTDTQYF
TGTGCCAGAAACACAGAGAAAGGACAGGGGACAGATACGCAGTATTTT
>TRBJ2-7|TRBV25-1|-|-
CASSETSVGQYF
TGTGCCAGCAGTGAAACCAGTGTGGGGCAGTACTTC
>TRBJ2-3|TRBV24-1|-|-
CATSGPRGSTDTQYF
TGTGCCACCAGTGGCCCCAGGGGAAGCACAGATACGCAGTATTTT
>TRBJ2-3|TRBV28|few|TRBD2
CASSFGEGSTDTQYF
TGTGCCAGCAGTTTCGGGGAGGGAAGCACAGATACGCAGTATTTT
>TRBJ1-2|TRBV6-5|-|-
CASSGEFTAEGYTF
TGTGCCAGCAGTGGAGAATTTACCGCGGAGGGCTACACCTTC
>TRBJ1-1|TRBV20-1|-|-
CSAQQANTEAFF
TGCAGTGCACAACAGGCGAACACTGAAGCTTTCTTT
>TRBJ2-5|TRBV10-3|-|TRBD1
CAISESLGTGVQETQYF
TGTGCCATCAGTGAGTCGTTAGGGACAGGGGTCCAAGAGACCCAGTACTTC
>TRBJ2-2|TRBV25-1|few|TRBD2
CASSVLAGMNTGELFF
TGTGCCAGCAGTGTCCTAGCGGGTATGAACACCGGGGAGCTGTTTTTT
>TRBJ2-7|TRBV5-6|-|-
CASSPEGTTYYEQYF
TGTGCCAGCAGCCCGGAAGGGACAACTTACTACGAGCAGTACTTC
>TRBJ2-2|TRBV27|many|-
CASSLGSTGELFF
TGTGCCAGCAGTTTAGGTAGTACCGGGGAGCTGTTTTTT
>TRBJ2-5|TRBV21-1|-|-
CASRGNGAGQETQYF
TGTGCCAGCAGGGGTAATGGGGCCGGCCAAGAGACCCAGTACTTC
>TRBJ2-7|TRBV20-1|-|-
CSAREPTPYYEQYF
TGCAGTGCTAGAGAGCCCACCCCCTACTACGAGCAGTACTTC
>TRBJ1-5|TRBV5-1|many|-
CASSEGNVGQPQHF
TGCGCCAGCAGCGAGGGGAACGTAGGGCAGCCCCAGCATTTT
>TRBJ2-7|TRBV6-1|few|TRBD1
CASSRRDSNYEQYF
TGTGCCAGCAGTCGAAGGGACAGCAACTACGAGCAGTACTTC
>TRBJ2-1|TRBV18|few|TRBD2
CASSTGTRSRINEQFF
TGTGCCAGCTCAACGGGGACTAGATCCCGCATCAATGAGCAGTTCTTC
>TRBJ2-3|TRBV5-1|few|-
CASSLSQTSTDTQYF
TGCGCCAGCAGCTTGAGCCAGACTAGCACAGATACGCAGTATTTT
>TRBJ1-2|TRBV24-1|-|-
CATSDRIYGYTF
TGTGCCACCAGTGACAGAATCTATGGCTACACCTTC
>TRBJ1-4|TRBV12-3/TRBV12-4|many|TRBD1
CASSSGTGKEKLFF
TGTGCCAGCAGCTCCGGGACAGGGAAGGAAAAACTGTTTTTT
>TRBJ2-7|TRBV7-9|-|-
CASSPIGGDLAEQYF
TGTGCCAGCAGCCCCATCGGTGGGGATTTGGCCGAGCAGTACTTC
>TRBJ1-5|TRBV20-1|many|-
CSARGDVEPQHF
TGCAGTGCTAGAGGGGATGTAGAGCCCCAGCATTTT
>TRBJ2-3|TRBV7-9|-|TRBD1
CASSLHTGGFTDTQYF
TGTGCCAGCAGCTTGCATACAGGGGGATTCACAGATACGCAGTATTTT
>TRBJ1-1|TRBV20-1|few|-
CSAESRVTEAFF
TGCAGTGCTGAAAGTAGGGTCACTGAAGCTTTCTTT
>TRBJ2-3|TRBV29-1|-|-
CSVEDIAGSSTDTQYF
TGCAGCGTTGAAGATATAGCAGGGAGTAGCACAGATACGCAGTATTTT
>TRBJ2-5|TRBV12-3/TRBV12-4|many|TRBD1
CASRGTGRRGTQYF
TGTGCCAGCAGGGGGACAGGACGGAGGGGGACCCAGTACTTC